A selection of T cell receptor beta chains follows, all from one sample in a study of blood T cell repertoires in COVID-19. Produced via immunoSEQ multiplex PCR; TCRdb's table is partial and in-frame only. The sample has 150,000 to 200,000 clones, roughly four fifths seen once. Sequencing was performed on peripheral blood. Source of these receptors: a human donor in a cohort sampled during active COVID-19. The CDR3 runs from the conserved cysteine through the conserved F or W. D genes are given only for firm matches. Where a row states a size, it is once, few, many or the class of an expanded clone; other rows omit it.

clone size	D gene	V gene	J gene	CDR3 DNA	CDR3 protein
once	.	TRBV6-5	TRBJ2-1	TGTGCCAGCAGTTCTTCTTTGGGGGGAAGTGAGCAGTTCTTC	CASSSSLGGSEQFF
.	TRBD2	TRBV10-1	TRBJ2-5	TGCGCCAGCAGTGAGTCGGGGGGGAAAGCCCAGTACTTC	CASSESGGKAQYF
.	.	TRBV6-2/TRBV6-3	TRBJ1-1	TGTGCCAGCAGTTACCTTGCGACCACGGCGGACACTGAAGCTTTCTTT	CASSYLATTADTEAFF
once	.	TRBV29-1	TRBJ2-7	TGCAGCGTTTACGGACACTCCTACGAGCAGTACTTC	CSVYGHSYEQYF
.	.	TRBV7-8	TRBJ2-3	TGTGCCAGCAGCTTAGCACCGGGAGCAAGAGATACGCAGTATTTT	CASSLAPGARDTQYF
few	.	TRBV6-5	TRBJ2-7	TGTGCCAGCAGTTACCGGGGAAAAGGGTCCTACGAGCAGTACTTC	CASSYRGKGSYEQYF
.	.	TRBV6-1	TRBJ1-5	TGTGCCAGCAGTGAAGCAGGGGGTCAGCCCCAGCATTTT	CASSEAGGQPQHF
.	.	TRBV10-3	TRBJ2-3	TGTGCCTCAGAGGCGGCCAGCACAGATACGCAGTATTTT	CASEAASTDTQYF
.	TRBD1	TRBV16	TRBJ1-3	TGTGCCAGCAGCCACCAGACAGGGAGGTACTCTGGAAACACCATATATTTT	CASSHQTGRYSGNTIYF
few	.	TRBV28	TRBJ1-2	TGTGCCAGCAGTTTATCAGGGTTGGGCTACACCTTC	CASSLSGLGYTF
.	TRBD1	TRBV29-1	TRBJ2-1	TGCAGCGCCGTTAACAGGGGGCGCGGCAATGAGCAGTTCTTC	CSAVNRGRGNEQFF
.	TRBD1	TRBV6-5	TRBJ2-7	TGTGCCAGCACCTGGGACAGGGGCAACGAGCAGTACTTC	CASTWDRGNEQYF
.	.	TRBV20-1	TRBJ1-2	TGCAGTGCCGGGACTTATGGCTACACCTTC	CSAGTYGYTF
.	TRBD2	TRBV18	TRBJ2-1	TGTGCCAGCTCTACACTAGCGGGAGTCTACAATGAGCAGTTCTTC	CASSTLAGVYNEQFF
.	.	TRBV29-1	TRBJ1-2	TGCAGCGCGGGGAGGGTTGGTTTGAACTATGGCTACACCTTC	CSAGRVGLNYGYTF
.	TRBD2	TRBV18	TRBJ2-1	TGTGCCAGCTCACCACTAGCCGGACTAGCGGGGAATGAGCAGTTCTTC	CASSPLAGLAGNEQFF
.	TRBD1	TRBV6-1	TRBJ2-7	TGTGCCAGCAGTGAAATCGGACAGGGGATTGGCGAGCAGTACTTC	CASSEIGQGIGEQYF
.	TRBD1	TRBV29-1	TRBJ1-2	TGCAGCGCCCGGACAGGGGATGTTGGAGGCTACACCTTC	CSARTGDVGGYTF
.	.	TRBV12-3/TRBV12-4	TRBJ1-1	TGTGCCAGCAGGCTCGACATCCCCGTTGAAGCTTTCTTT	CASRLDIPVEAFF
.	TRBD2	TRBV7-6	TRBJ2-5	TGTGCCAGCAGCTTAGCCCCTCGGGGTAGCGGGGTCCTCGAGACCCAGTACTTC	CASSLAPRGSGVLETQYF